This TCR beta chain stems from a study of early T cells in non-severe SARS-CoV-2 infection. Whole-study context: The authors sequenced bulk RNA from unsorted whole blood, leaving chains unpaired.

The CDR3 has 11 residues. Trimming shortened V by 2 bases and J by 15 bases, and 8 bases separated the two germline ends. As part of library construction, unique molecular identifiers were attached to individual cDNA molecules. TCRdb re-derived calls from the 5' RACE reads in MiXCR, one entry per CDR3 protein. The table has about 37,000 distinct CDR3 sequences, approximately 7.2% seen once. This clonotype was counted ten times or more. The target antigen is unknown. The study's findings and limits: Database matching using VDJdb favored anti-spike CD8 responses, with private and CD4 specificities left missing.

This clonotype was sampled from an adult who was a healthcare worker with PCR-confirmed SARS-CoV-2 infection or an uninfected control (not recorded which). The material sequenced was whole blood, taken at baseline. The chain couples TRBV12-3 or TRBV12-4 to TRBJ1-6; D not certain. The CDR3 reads CASSLNDVLHF. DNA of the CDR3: TGTGCCAGCAGTTTAAATGATGTCCTCCACTTT.